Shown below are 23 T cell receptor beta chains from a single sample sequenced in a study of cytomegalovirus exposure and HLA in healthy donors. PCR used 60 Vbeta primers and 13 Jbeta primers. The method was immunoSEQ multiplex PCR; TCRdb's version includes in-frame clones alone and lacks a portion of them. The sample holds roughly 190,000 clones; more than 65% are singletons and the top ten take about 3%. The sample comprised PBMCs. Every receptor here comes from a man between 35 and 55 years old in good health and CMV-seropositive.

The CDR3 spells CATGRSYEQYF. The CDR3 nucleotides are TGTGCCACAGGGCGATCCTACGAGCAGTACTTC. The rearrangement links TRBV27 to TRBJ2-7, with a weak D call TRBD1 (5 bases). CDR3 length equals 11 residues. The V end was cut by 10 bases, the J end by 1 base, with 8 bases between. Germline CDR1 and CDR2: MNHEY and SMNVEV (reference sequence).

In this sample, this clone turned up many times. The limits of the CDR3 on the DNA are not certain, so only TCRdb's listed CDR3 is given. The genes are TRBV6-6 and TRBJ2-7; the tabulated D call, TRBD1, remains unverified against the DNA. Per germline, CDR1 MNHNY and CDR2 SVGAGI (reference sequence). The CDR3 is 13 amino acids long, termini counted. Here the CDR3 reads CASSSSSSVEQYF.

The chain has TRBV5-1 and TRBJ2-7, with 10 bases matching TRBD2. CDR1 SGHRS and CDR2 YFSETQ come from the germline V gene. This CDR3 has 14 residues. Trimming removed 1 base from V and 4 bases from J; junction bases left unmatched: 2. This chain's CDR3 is CASSLTSGTYEQYF. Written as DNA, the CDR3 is TGCGCCAGCAGCTTGACTAGCGGGACTTACGAGCAGTACTTC.

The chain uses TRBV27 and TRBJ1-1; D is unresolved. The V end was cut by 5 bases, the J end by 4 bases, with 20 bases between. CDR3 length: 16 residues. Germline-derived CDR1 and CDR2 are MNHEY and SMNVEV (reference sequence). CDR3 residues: CASSPKGLARGTEAFF. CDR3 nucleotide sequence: TGTGCCAGCAGTCCTAAAGGCTTAGCTCGGGGCACTGAAGCTTTCTTT.

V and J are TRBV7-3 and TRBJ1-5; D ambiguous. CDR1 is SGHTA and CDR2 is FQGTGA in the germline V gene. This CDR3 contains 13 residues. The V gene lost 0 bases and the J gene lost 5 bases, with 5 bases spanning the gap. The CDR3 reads CASSLTSDQPQHF. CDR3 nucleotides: TGTGCCAGCAGCTTAACGAGTGATCAGCCCCAGCATTTT. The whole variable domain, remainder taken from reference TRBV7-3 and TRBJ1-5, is GAGVSQTPSNKVTEKGKYVELRCDPISGHTALYWYRQSLGQGPEFLIYFQGTGAADDSGLPNDRFFAVRPEGSVSTLKIQRTERGDSAVYLCASSLTSDQPQHFGDGTRLSIL.

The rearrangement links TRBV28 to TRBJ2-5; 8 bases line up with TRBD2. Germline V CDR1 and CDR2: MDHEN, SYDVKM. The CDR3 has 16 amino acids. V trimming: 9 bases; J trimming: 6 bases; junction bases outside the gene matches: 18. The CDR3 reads CASQRGPIQTPQTQYF. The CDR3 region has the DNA TGTGCCAGTCAGCGGGGGCCGATTCAAACGCCCCAGACCCAGTACTTC.

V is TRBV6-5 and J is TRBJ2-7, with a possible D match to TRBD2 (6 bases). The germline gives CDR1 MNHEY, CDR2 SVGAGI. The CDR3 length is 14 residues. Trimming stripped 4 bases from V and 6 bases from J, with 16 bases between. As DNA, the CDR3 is TGTGCCAGCAGTTTGGAGGGCCCCTCGGGCGAGCAGTACTTC. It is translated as CASSLEGPSGEQYF.

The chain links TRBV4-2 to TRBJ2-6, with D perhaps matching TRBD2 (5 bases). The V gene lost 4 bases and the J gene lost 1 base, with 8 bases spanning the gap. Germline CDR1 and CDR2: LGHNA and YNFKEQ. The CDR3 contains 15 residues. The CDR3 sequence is CASSPRDSGANVLTF. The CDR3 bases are TGTGCCAGCAGCCCGAGGGATTCTGGGGCCAACGTCCTGACTTTC.

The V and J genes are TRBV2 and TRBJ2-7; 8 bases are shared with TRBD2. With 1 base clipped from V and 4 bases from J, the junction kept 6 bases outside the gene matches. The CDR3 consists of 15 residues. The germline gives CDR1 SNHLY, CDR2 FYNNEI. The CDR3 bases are TGTGCCAGCAGTGAAGGGCGGGAGGATTCGTACGAGCAGTACTTC. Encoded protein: CASSEGREDSYEQYF.

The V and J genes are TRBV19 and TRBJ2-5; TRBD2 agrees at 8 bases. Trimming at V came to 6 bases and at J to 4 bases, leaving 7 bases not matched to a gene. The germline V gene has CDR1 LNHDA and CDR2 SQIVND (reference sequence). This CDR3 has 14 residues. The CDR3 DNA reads TGTGCCAGTAGGCCCCGGGGGGGGTCAGAGACCCAGTACTTC. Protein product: CASRPRGGSETQYF.

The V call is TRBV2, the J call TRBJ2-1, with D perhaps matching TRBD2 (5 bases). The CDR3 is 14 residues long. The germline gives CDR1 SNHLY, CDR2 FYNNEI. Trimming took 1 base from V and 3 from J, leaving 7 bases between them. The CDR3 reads CASSEGTYYNEQFF. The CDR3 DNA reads TGTGCCAGCAGTGAAGGGACTTACTACAATGAGCAGTTCTTC.

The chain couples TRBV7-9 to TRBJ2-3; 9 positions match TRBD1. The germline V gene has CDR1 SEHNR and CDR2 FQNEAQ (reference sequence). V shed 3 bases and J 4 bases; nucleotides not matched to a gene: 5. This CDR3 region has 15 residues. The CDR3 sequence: CASSLGDRASDTQYF. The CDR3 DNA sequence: TGTGCCAGCAGCTTGGGGGACAGGGCCTCAGATACGCAGTATTTT.

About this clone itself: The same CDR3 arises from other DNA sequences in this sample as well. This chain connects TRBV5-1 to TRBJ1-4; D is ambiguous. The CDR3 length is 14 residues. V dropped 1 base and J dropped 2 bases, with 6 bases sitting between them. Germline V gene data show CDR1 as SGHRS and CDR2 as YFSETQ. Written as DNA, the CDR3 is TGCGCCAGCAGCTTGAGAGGGACTAATGAAAAACTGTTTTTT. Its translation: CASSLRGTNEKLFF.

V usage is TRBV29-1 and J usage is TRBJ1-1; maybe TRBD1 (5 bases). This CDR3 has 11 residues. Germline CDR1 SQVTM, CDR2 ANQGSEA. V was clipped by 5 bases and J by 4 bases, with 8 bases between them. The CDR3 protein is CSVTQGTEAFF. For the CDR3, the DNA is TGCAGCGTTACTCAGGGCACTGAAGCTTTCTTT.

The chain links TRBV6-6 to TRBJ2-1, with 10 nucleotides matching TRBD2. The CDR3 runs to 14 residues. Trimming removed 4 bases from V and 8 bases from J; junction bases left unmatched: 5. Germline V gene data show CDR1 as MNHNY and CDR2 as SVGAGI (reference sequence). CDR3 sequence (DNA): TGTGCCAGCAGTTTTAGCGGGAGGTTAGATGAGCAGTTCTTC. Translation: CASSFSGRLDEQFF.

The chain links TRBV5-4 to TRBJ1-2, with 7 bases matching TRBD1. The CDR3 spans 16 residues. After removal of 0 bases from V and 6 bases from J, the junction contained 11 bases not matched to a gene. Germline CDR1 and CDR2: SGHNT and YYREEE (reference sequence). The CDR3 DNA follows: TGTGCCAGCAGCTTGGTCCAGGGGGTAGGACTCGATGGCTACACCTTC. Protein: CASSLVQGVGLDGYTF.

The CDR3 reads CASFRVGYTEAFF. The CDR3 DNA reads as TGTGCCAGCTTCAGGGTCGGGTACACTGAAGCTTTCTTT. The rearrangement links TRBV6-1 to TRBJ1-1, with D tentatively TRBD1 (5 bases). V was pared by 8 bases and J by 3 bases, with 13 bases between. CDR3 length equals 13 residues. Germline V gene data show CDR1 as MNHNS and CDR2 as SASEGT.

The DNA of the CDR3 is TGCGCCAGCTACTCAGCCCAGGGTTTGGGTGGCTACACCTTC. The encoded protein is CASYSAQGLGGYTF. This chain joins TRBV5-1 and TRBJ1-2; D perhaps matches TRBD1 (5 bases). The germline V gene has CDR1 SGHRS and CDR2 YFSETQ. Trimming took off 7 bases at V and 7 bases at J, with 20 bases between the two ends. This CDR3 comprises 14 residues.

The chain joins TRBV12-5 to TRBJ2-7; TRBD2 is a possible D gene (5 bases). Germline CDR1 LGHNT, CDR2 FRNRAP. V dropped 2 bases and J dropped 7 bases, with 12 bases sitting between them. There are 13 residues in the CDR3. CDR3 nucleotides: TGTGCTAGTGGTTTGTCGCCTTCGGGAGAGCAGTACTTC. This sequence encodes CASGLSPSGEQYF.

The chain's CDR3 is CAISGQGGDEQYF. The CDR3 DNA reads TGTGCCATCAGTGGACAGGGTGGGGACGAGCAGTACTTC. The V call is TRBV10-3, the J call TRBJ2-7; 7 bases are a match to TRBD1. Germline CDR1 ENHRY, CDR2 SYGVKD. This CDR3 has 13 residues. V gave up 4 bases and J gave up 5 bases; unmatched junction bases: 5.

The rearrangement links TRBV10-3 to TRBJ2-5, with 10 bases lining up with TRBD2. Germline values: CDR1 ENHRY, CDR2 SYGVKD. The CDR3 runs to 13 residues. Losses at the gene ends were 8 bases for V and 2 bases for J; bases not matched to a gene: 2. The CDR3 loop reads CAIGSGGQETQYF. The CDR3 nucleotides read TGTGCCATCGGTAGCGGGGGGCAAGAGACCCAGTACTTC.

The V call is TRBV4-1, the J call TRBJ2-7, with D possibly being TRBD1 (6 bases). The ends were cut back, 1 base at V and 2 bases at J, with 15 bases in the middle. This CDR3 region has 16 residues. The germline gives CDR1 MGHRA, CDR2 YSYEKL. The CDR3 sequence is CASSQVGTGTPYEQYF. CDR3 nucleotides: TGCGCCAGCAGCCAAGTTGGTACCGGGACACCCTACGAGCAGTACTTC.

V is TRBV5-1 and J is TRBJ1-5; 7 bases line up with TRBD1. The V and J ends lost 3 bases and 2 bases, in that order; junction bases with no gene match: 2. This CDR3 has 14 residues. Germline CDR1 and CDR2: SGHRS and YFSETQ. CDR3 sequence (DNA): TGCGCCAGCAGCTGGGACAGACGCAATCAGCCCCAGCATTTT. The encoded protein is CASSWDRRNQPQHF. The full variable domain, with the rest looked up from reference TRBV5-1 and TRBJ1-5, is KAGVTQTPRYLIKTRGQQVTLSCSPISGHRSVSWYQQTPGQGLQFLFEYFSETQRNKGNFPGRFSGRQFSNSRSEMNVSTLELGDSALYLCASSWDRRNQPQHFGDGTRLSIL.